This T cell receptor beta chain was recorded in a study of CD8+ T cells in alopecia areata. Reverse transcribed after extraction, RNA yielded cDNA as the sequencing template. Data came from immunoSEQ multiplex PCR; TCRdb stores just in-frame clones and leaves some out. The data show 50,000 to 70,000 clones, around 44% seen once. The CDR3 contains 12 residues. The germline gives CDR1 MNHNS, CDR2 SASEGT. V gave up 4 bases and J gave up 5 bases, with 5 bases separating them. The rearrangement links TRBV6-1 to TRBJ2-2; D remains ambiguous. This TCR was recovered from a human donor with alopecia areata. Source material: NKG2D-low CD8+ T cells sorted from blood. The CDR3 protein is CASSVGTGELFF. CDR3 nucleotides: TGTGCCAGCAGTGTGGGAACCGGGGAGCTGTTTTTT.